This T cell receptor beta chain was identified in a study of T-cell reconstitution after alpha-beta-depleted transplantation in children. V dropped 4 bases and J dropped 3; count of bases not matched to a gene: 10. Germline V gene lookup returns CDR1 SGHRS and CDR2 YFSETQ. The CDR3 has 16 residues. Study observations and caveats: T-cell counts and diversity were attributed mostly to newly produced T cells one year after transplant. Surviving thymic progenitors and recipient T cells were the source of high TCRbeta diversity at day 60 in some patients. About two months after transplant, alpha-beta T cells reportedly came from several hundred expanded graft clones.

TCRbeta library preparation incorporated unique molecular identifiers. MiXCR, applied by TCRdb to the PCR reads, yields one record per CDR3 protein. The sample includes roughly 400,000 distinct CDR3 sequences, roughly two fifths of them seen just once. This clonotype occurred a few times. The antigen is undetermined. This chain connects TRBV5-1 to TRBJ2-5, with 9 bases that match TRBD1. The specimen comprised PBMCs, sampled before TCRalphabeta/CD19-depleted stem cell transplant. The TCR originated in a girl aged 2 to 10 with aplastic anemia, due to receive a stem cell transplant. The CDR3 DNA follows: TGCGCCAGCAGCATTCTACCGGGACAGGGAAAAGAGACCCAGTACTTC. Translated: CASSILPGQGKETQYF.